This TCR beta chain was sequenced in a study of T-cell reconstitution after alpha-beta-depleted transplantation in children. Overall study results and limits: T-cell counts and diversity were attributed mostly to newly produced T cells one year after transplant. Expanded graft clones numbering several hundred reportedly gave rise to alpha-beta T cells about two months after transplant.

Using unique molecular identifiers, the investigators prepared the TCRbeta library. Using its own MiXCR run on the PCR reads, TCRdb lists one record per CDR3 protein. In the table there are hundreds of thousands of distinct CDR3 sequences, about an eighth of which are singletons. This clonotype was seen repeatedly, ten times or more. What it binds is not known. V lost 4 bases, J lost 2 bases, and 15 bases lay in between. CDR1 SQVTM and CDR2 ANQGSEA come from the germline V gene. This CDR3 contains 14 residues. The TCR sequence derives from a girl aged 2-10 years with congenital amegakaryocytic thrombocytopenia, due to receive a stem cell transplant. The sequences come from PBMCs, collected before TCRalphabeta/CD19-depleted stem cell transplant. This rearrangement joins TRBV29-1 to TRBJ2-7; D uncertain. DNA of the CDR3: TGCAGCGTTGTGTGGGCAGACGATACCTACGAGCAGTACTTC. Translating it yields CSVVWADDTYEQYF.